This T cell receptor (beta chain) stems from a study of T cells in Graves' hyperthyroidism and ophthalmopathy. Study in general: Peripheral blood was drawn at first diagnosis, prior to all treatment.

Cells are PBMCs isolated from about 10 ml of fresh blood. The TCR beta CDR3 regions underwent amplification using RNA transcripts as the source. HTBI primers were the set used in a first-round RT-PCR of the TCR CDR3. In TCRdb, the multiplex PCR reads were re-called with MiXCR into one record per CDR3 protein. This table holds about 410,000 distinct CDR3 sequences, about 14% found once. Trimming pared 2 bases from V and 4 bases from J, leaving 11 bases between. The CDR3 spans 14 residues. Germline lookup yields CDR1 SGHRS and CDR2 YFSETQ. This clonotype was recorded at least ten times. Antigen: not known. Study-level results: Stable hyperthyroidism and ophthalmopathy were separated using 13 V-J signatures. Most clonotypes expanded in the thyroid (above 0.001) were also present in blood.

Sequenced: blood. This TCR derives from a young man with Graves' ophthalmopathy. The V gene is TRBV5-1, the J gene TRBJ2-3, with D perhaps matching TRBD2 (5 bases). CDR3 DNA sequence: TGCGCCAGCAGCTTAACTAGTAATGCAGATACGCAGTATTTT. Protein sequence: CASSLTSNADTQYF.